This T cell receptor beta chain was identified during a study of PD-1 blockade in classical Hodgkin lymphoma. Findings and limits, study-wide: As was reported, newly diagnosed patients showed lower baseline TCR diversity than healthy donors did. Still unresolved is the cause of the repertoire differences, which may be disease activity or prior therapy.

This clone has a single count. The antigen is unknown. Generated by immunoSEQ multiplex PCR, the TCRdb table keeps only in-frame clones and is missing some. The table has about 16,000 clones, about 65% seen once. The CDR3 runs 11 residues. CDR1 is MDHEN, CDR2 SYDVKM, per germline. The ends were cut back, 1 base at V and 9 bases at J, with 4 bases in the middle. The time point denotes: cycle 4 day 1 (C4D1), after 6 weeks of nivolumab. All trial patients relapsed after autologous stem cell transplantation. When best responses were assessed, they were complete response, partial response or progressive disease.

V is TRBV28 and J is TRBJ2-1; no clear D. The sequence was obtained from a human donor with classical Hodgkin lymphoma. Sequenced here: peripheral blood mononuclear cells (PBMCs), sampled before the fourth cycle of nivolumab. DNA for the CDR3: TGTGCCAGCAGTTTATCTCGTGAGCAGTTCTTC. Protein sequence: CASSLSREQFF.